Below, 21 T cell receptor beta chains from the same sample are listed, as sequenced in a study of T cell changes during pregnancy in multiple sclerosis. Assay used: immunoSEQ multiplex PCR; TCRdb lists only in-frame clones, some missing. Seen here are about 100,000 clones, roughly 90% observed once, and the top ten hold 1.9%. The sample here was peripheral blood, taken after pregnancy. Receptors were obtained from a female donor with multiple sclerosis, enrolled in a pregnancy study.

This chain uses TRBV19 with TRBJ1-5; D unresolved. Trimming removed 6 bases at V and 2 bases at J, with 11 bases between. CDR3 size: 14 residues. CDR1 LNHDA and CDR2 SQIVND come from the germline V gene (reference sequence). Here the CDR3 reads CASRRNAGNQPQHF. The CDR3 DNA sequence: TGTGCCAGTAGGCGGAATGCGGGCAATCAGCCCCAGCATTTT. The variable domain in full, with the rest retrieved from reference TRBV19 and TRBJ1-5, is DGGITQSPKYLFRKEGQNVTLSCEQNLNHDAMYWYRQDPGQGLRLIYYSQIVNDFQKGDIAEGYSVSREKKESFPLTVTSAQKNPTAFYLCASRRNAGNQPQHFGDGTRLSIL.

This chain uses TRBV15 with TRBJ2-5, with D unresolved. CDR3 length equals 14 residues. V lost 1 base and J lost 3, with 9 bases in between. Germline lookup yields CDR1 LNHNV and CDR2 YYDKDF (reference sequence). The CDR3 here is CATSRGDFKETQYF. Written as DNA, the CDR3 is TGTGCCACCAGCAGAGGTGACTTCAAAGAGACCCAGTACTTC.

The chain employs TRBV6-5 and TRBJ2-7; TRBD1 aligns across 10 bases. Germline trimming cut 2 bases from V and 2 bases from J; bases unmatched to any gene: 3. Germline assignment: CDR1 MNHEY and CDR2 SVGAGI. This CDR3 is 15 amino acids long. CDR3 in DNA: TGTGCCAGCAGTTACGGGACAGGGGACCCCTACGAGCAGTACTTC. This sequence encodes CASSYGTGDPYEQYF.

This chain connects TRBV18 to TRBJ1-3; D uncertain. CDR1 and CDR2 from the germline V gene are KGHSH and LQKENI. The CDR3 extends over 14 amino acids. The V end was cut by 2 bases, the J end by 0 bases, with 5 bases between. The CDR3 coding sequence is TGTGCCAGCTCACCAAACTCCTCTGGAAACACCATATATTTT. Amino acids: CASSPNSSGNTIYF.

This chain connects TRBV19 to TRBJ2-7, with 7 bases that match TRBD2. Trimming took 6 bases from V and 0 from J; bases not matched to a gene: 8. CDR1 and CDR2 from the germline V gene are LNHDA and SQIVND (reference sequence). This CDR3 region has 15 residues. The CDR3 reads CASSQSGASSYEQYF. The DNA of the CDR3 is TGTGCCAGTAGCCAAAGCGGGGCGAGCTCCTACGAGCAGTACTTC. Combining the CDR3 with reference TRBV19 and TRBJ2-7 gives the whole variable domain DGGITQSPKYLFRKEGQNVTLSCEQNLNHDAMYWYRQDPGQGLRLIYYSQIVNDFQKGDIAEGYSVSREKKESFPLTVTSAQKNPTAFYLCASSQSGASSYEQYFGPGTRLTVT.

The chain links TRBV4-2 to TRBJ2-2; TRBD2 is a possible D gene (6 bases). CDR1 and CDR2 from the germline V gene are LGHNA and YNFKEQ. CDR3 length: 14 amino acids. V dropped 8 bases and J dropped 7 bases, with 17 bases sitting between them. This chain's CDR3 is CASQAASVLGELFF. The CDR3, as DNA: TGTGCCAGCCAAGCGGCTAGCGTCCTCGGGGAGCTGTTTTTT.

The rearrangement joins TRBV6-4 to TRBJ2-3, with D perhaps matching TRBD1 (6 bases). CDR3 size: 13 residues. V lost 6 bases and J 1 base, leaving 8 bases between the germline ends. Germline lookup yields CDR1 MRHNA and CDR2 SNTAGT. The CDR3 reads CASSRQGTDTQYF. The CDR3 coding sequence is TGTGCCAGCAGCAGACAGGGCACAGATACGCAGTATTTT.

The chain employs TRBV30 and TRBJ2-7, with D uncertain. The length of the CDR3 is 11 residues. Germline values: CDR1 GTSNPN, CDR2 SVGIG (reference sequence). The ends were cut back, 2 bases at V and 5 bases at J, with 7 bases in the middle. The CDR3 region has the DNA TGTGCCTGGAGTTTGTCGGACGAGCAGTACTTC. Translated: CAWSLSDEQYF.

This clone was recorded once. V gene TRBV19 combines with J gene TRBJ1-6; possible D gene TRBD1, 5 bases. V lost 7 bases to trimming and J lost 2 bases, with 12 bases between them. The CDR3 spans 15 residues. Germline CDR1 LNHDA, CDR2 SQIVND (reference sequence). In DNA, the CDR3 is TGTGCCAGTAACAACCCCAGGGCCTATAATTCACCCCTCCACTTT. Amino acids: CASNNPRAYNSPLHF. Full variable domain (remainder filled in from reference TRBV19 and TRBJ1-6): DGGITQSPKYLFRKEGQNVTLSCEQNLNHDAMYWYRQDPGQGLRLIYYSQIVNDFQKGDIAEGYSVSREKKESFPLTVTSAQKNPTAFYLCASNNPRAYNSPLHFGNGTRLTVT.

This clone was counted once. The chain employs TRBV7-6 and TRBJ1-5; D gene ambiguous. The CDR3 sequence is 15 residues long. Germline V gene data show CDR1 as SGHVS and CDR2 as FNYEAQ. Trimming pared 1 base from V and 4 bases from J, leaving 11 bases between. CDR3 DNA sequence: TGTGCCAGCAGCTTAGAGCGGGCACCTAATCAGCCCCAGCATTTT. The encoded protein is CASSLERAPNQPQHF.

This sequence joins TRBV30 and TRBJ2-1; 9 positions match TRBD2. The CDR3 contains 16 residues. Germline V CDR1 and CDR2: GTSNPN, SVGIG (reference sequence). The ends lost 4 bases at V and 3 bases at J; junction bases unmatched: 10. CDR3: CAWTHQREVFYNEQFF. CDR3 bases: TGTGCCTGGACCCACCAGCGGGAGGTCTTCTACAATGAGCAGTTCTTC.

The V and J genes are TRBV5-1 and TRBJ2-1, with TRBD2 as a possible D gene (6 bases). The ends were cut back, 4 bases at V and 8 bases at J, with 22 bases in the middle. The germline CDR1 and CDR2 sequences are SGHRS and YFSETQ. The CDR3 is 16 amino acids. The CDR3 DNA sequence: TGCGCCAGCAGCCCCCTGGGTCTACTAGCTATCGATGAGCAGTTCTTC. Amino acid sequence: CASSPLGLLAIDEQFF. The full variable domain, rest sourced from reference TRBV5-1 and TRBJ2-1, is KAGVTQTPRYLIKTRGQQVTLSCSPISGHRSVSWYQQTPGQGLQFLFEYFSETQRNKGNFPGRFSGRQFSNSRSEMNVSTLELGDSALYLCASSPLGLLAIDEQFFGPGTRLTVL.

This clone is a singleton in its sample. J is TRBJ2-6 and V is TRBV14; perhaps TRBD1 as D (5 bases). Trimming removed 3 bases from V and 0 bases from J, with 21 bases in between. There are 20 residues in the CDR3. The germline V gene has CDR1 SGHDN and CDR2 FVKESK. CDR3 region: CASSHRQPANLLSGANVLTF. The CDR3 nucleotides read TGTGCCAGCAGCCACCGACAGCCTGCAAACCTGCTCTCTGGGGCCAACGTCCTGACTTTC.

The chain carries TRBV7-9 and TRBJ1-2; D is possibly TRBD1 (5 bases). Per germline, CDR1 SEHNR and CDR2 FQNEAQ (reference sequence). Trimming cost V 1 base and J 5 bases, with 11 bases left between them. The CDR3 loop spans 14 amino acids. The DNA of the CDR3 is TGTGCCAGCAGCTTAGATCCAGGGCATTATGGCTACACCTTC. Protein: CASSLDPGHYGYTF.

V usage is TRBV18 and J usage is TRBJ1-1; D is uncertain. Germline V gene data show CDR1 as KGHSH and CDR2 as LQKENI. Trimming removed 1 base at V and 3 bases at J, with 6 bases between. This CDR3 has 13 residues. CDR3 loop: CASSPQEDTEAFF. CDR3 DNA sequence: TGTGCCAGCTCACCACAGGAGGACACTGAAGCTTTCTTT.

The CDR3: CASSLSRGGNEQFF. The CDR3 DNA reads TGTGCCAGCAGCTTATCGCGGGGGGGCAACGAGCAGTTCTTC. This chain links TRBV7-2 with TRBJ2-1, with 9 bases aligning to TRBD2. The trim removed 2 bases at V and 10 bases at J, leaving 6 bases unmatched. Germline CDR1 and CDR2: SGHTA and FQGNSA. The CDR3 is 14 residues long.

The genes are TRBV6-1 and TRBJ1-1; D is ambiguous. Trimming took off 5 bases at V and 0 bases at J, with 10 bases between the two ends. CDR1 MNHNS and CDR2 SASEGT come from the germline V gene. This CDR3 is built from 14 residues. The CDR3 spells CASSPGSMNTEAFF. The CDR3 nucleotides read TGTGCCAGCAGTCCCGGGTCAATGAACACTGAAGCTTTCTTT.

This clone was seen just once. The V and J genes are TRBV5-1 and TRBJ2-3; TRBD2 matches 15 bases. The CDR3 covers 16 residues. The J segment lost 4 bases and the V segment lost 4 bases, leaving 4 bases of the junction unmatched. Germline assignment: CDR1 SGHRS and CDR2 YFSETQ. DNA for the CDR3: TGCGCCAGCAGCCTGGGACTAGCGGGAGGCGCAGATACGCAGTATTTT. It yields the protein CASSLGLAGGADTQYF.

The gene calls are TRBV6-5 and TRBJ1-4, with 12 positions matching TRBD1. CDR1 MNHEY and CDR2 SVGAGI come from the germline V gene. With V trimmed by 2 bases and J by 4 bases, 2 bases remained unmatched. CDR3 length equals 16 residues. The CDR3, as DNA: TGTGCCAGCAGTTACGGGACAGGGGGCGTTAATGAAAAACTGTTTTTT. This translates into CASSYGTGGVNEKLFF.

The chain recombines TRBV7-9 with TRBJ1-2; 7 bases line up with TRBD1. The CDR3 contains 14 residues. Germline V lookup: CDR1 SEHNR, CDR2 FQNEAQ (reference sequence). Trimming cost V 3 bases and J 6 bases; bases outside gene matches: 7. The CDR3 DNA follows: TGTGCCAGCAGCTTTAATGACAGGGTACATGGCTACACCTTC. Translated: CASSFNDRVHGYTF.

Only one count was recorded for this clone. V is TRBV9 and J is TRBJ2-2, with 8 nucleotides matching TRBD2. The CDR3 contains 18 residues. V was clipped by 3 bases and J by 1 base; unmatched bases: 11. Germline V gives CDR1 SGDLS, CDR2 YYNGEE. The CDR3 DNA reads TGTGCCAGCAGCGGCGGGGTTTTAGCGGGGCTGAACACCGGGGAGCTGTTTTTT. Encoded protein: CASSGGVLAGLNTGELFF.